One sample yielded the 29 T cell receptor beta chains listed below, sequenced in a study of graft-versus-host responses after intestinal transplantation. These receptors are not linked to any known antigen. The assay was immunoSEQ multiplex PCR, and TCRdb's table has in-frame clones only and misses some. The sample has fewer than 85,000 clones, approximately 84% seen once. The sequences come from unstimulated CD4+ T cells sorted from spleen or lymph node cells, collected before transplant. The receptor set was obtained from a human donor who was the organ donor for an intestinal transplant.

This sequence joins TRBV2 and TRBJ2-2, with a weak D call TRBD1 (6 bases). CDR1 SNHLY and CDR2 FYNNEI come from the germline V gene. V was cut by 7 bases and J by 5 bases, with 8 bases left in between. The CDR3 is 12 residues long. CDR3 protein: CASKGETGELFF. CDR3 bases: TGTGCCAGCAAGGGGGAGACCGGGGAGCTGTTTTTT. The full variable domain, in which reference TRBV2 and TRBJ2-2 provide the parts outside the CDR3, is EPEVTQTPSHQVTQMGQEVILRCVPISNHLYFYWYRQILGQKVEFLVSFYNNEISEKSEIFDDQFSVERPDGSNFTLKIRSTKLEDSAMYFCASKGETGELFFGEGSRLTVL.

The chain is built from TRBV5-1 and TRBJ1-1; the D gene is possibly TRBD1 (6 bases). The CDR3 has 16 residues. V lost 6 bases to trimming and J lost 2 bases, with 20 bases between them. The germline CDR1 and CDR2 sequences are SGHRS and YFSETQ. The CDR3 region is CASTQHTGTPNTEAFF. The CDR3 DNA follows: TGCGCCAGCACCCAACACACCGGGACACCAAACACTGAAGCTTTCTTT.

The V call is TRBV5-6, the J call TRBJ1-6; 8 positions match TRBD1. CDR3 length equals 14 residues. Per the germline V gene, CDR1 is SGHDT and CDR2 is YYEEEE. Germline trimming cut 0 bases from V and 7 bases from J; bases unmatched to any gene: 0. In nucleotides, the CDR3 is TGTGCCAGCAGCTTGGCAGGGGGCAATTCACCCCTCCACTTT. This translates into CASSLAGGNSPLHF.

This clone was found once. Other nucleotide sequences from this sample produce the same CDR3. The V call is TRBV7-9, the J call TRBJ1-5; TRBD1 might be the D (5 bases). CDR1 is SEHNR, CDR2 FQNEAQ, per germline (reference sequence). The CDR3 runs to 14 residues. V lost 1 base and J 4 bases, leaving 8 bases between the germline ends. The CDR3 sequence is CASSLDQGNQPQHF. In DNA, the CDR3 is TGTGCCAGCAGCTTAGATCAGGGTAATCAGCCCCAGCATTTT. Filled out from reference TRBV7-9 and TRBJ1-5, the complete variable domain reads DTGVSQNPRHKITKRGQNVTFRCDPISEHNRLYWYRQTLGQGPEFLTYFQNEAQLEKSRLLSDRFSAERPKGSFSTLEIQRTEQGDSAMYLCASSLDQGNQPQHFGDGTRLSIL.

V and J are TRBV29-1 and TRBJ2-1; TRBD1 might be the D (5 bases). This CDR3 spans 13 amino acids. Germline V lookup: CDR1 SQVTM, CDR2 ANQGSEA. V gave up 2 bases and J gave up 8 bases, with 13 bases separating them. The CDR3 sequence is CSVEFAVGHEQFF. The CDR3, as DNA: TGCAGCGTTGAATTCGCGGTGGGGCATGAGCAGTTCTTC.

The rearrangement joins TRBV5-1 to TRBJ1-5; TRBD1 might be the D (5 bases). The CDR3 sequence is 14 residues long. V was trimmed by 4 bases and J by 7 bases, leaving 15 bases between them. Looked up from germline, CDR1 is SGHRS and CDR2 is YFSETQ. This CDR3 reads CASSSFGGNQPQHF. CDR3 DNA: TGCGCCAGCAGCAGTTTCGGGGGGAACCAGCCCCAGCATTTT.

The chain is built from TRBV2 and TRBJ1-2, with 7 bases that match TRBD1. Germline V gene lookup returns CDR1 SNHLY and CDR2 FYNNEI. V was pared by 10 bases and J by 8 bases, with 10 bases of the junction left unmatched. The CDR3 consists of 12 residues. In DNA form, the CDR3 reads TGTGCCACCAAAGGGGACAGTTTCGGCTACACCTTC. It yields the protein CATKGDSFGYTF.

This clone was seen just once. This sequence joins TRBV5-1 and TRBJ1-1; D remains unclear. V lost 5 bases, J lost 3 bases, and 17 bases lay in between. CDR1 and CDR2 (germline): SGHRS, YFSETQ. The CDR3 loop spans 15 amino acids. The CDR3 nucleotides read TGCGCCAGCAGTAACACCGACGGAGGGTACACTGAAGCTTTCTTT. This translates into CASSNTDGGYTEAFF.

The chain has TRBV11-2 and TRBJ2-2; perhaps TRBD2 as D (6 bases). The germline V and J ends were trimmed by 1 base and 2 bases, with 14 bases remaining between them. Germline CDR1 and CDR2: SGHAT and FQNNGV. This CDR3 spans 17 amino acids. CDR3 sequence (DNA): TGTGCCAGCAGCTTAGGTCGGGGAGGAACAAACACCGGGGAGCTGTTTTTT. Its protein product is CASSLGRGGTNTGELFF.

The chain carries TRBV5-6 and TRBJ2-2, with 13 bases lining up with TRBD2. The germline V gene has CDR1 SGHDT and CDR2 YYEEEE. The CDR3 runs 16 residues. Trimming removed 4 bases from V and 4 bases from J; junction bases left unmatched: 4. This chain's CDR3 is CASSLGLAGSTGELFF. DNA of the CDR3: TGTGCCAGCAGCCTGGGACTAGCGGGGTCCACCGGGGAGCTGTTTTTT.

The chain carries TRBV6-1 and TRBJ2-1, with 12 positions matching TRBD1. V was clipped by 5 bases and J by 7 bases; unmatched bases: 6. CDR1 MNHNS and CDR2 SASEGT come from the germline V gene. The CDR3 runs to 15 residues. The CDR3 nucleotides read TGTGCCAGCAGTAACCGGGACAGGGGGCATAATGAGCAGTTCTTC. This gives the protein CASSNRDRGHNEQFF.

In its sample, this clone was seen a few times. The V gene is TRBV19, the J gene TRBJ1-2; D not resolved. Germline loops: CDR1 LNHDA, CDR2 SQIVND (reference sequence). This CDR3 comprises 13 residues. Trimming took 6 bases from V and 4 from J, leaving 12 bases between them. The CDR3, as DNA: TGTGCCAGTAGCGATCAGGTGAGCTATGGCTACACCTTC. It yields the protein CASSDQVSYGYTF.

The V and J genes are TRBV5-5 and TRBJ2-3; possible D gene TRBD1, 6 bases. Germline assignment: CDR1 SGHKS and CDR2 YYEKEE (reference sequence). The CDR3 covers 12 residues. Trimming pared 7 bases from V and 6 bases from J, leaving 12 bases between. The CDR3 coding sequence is TGTGCCAGCGATACAGGGTGGGATACGCAGTATTTT. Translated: CASDTGWDTQYF. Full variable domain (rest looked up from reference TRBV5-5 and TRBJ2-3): DAGVTQSPTHLIKTRGQQVTLRCSPISGHKSVSWYQQVLGQGPQFIFQYYEKEERGRGNFPDRFSARQFPNYSSELNVNALLLGDSALYLCASDTGWDTQYFGPGTRLTVL.

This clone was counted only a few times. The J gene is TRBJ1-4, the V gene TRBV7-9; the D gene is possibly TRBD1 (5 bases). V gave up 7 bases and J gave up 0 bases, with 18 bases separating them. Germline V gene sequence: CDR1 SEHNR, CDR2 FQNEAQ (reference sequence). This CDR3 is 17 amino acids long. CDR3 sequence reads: CASTPGQGSSTNEKLFF. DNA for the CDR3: TGTGCCAGCACCCCCGGCCAGGGTTCCTCAACTAATGAAAAACTGTTTTTT.

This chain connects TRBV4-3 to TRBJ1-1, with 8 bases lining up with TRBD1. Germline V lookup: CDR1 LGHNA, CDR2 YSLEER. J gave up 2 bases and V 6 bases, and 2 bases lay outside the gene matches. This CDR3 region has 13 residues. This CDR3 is CASRDRANTEAFF. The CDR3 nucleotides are TGCGCCAGCAGGGACAGGGCTAACACTGAAGCTTTCTTT.

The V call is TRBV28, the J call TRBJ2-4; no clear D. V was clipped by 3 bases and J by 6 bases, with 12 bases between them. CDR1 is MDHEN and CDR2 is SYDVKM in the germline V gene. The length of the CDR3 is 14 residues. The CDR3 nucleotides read TGTGCCAGCAGTTTCGGTGGGCCACCAAACATTCAGTACTTC. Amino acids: CASSFGGPPNIQYF.

Written as DNA, the CDR3 is TGTGCCAGCTCGCCAGACAGGGCTGGGGCCAACGTCCTGACTTTC. It is translated as CASSPDRAGANVLTF. The chain recombines TRBV18 with TRBJ2-6; 7 bases fit TRBD1. Germline-derived CDR1 and CDR2 are KGHSH and LQKENI. The CDR3 consists of 15 residues. Unmatched junction bases numbered 4, after V lost 6 bases and J lost 2 bases.

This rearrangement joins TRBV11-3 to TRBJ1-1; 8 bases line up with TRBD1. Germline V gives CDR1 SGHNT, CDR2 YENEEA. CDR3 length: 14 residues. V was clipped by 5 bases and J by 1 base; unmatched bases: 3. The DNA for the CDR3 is TGTGCCAGCAGCCTCGGACAGGGGAACACTGAAGCTTTCTTT. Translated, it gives CASSLGQGNTEAFF.

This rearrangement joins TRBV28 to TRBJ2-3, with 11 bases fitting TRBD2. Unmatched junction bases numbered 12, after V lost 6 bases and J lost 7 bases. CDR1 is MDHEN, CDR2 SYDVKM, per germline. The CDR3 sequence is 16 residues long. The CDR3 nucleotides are TGTGCCAGCAGCCTGTTAGCGGGGGGGCCTTCAAATACGCAGTATTTT. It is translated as CASSLLAGGPSNTQYF.

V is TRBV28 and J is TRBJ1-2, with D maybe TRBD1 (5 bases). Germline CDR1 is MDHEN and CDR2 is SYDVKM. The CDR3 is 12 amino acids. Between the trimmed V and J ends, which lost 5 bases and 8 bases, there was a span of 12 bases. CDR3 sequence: CASSLTVGGYTF. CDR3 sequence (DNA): TGTGCCAGCAGTCTGACAGTAGGAGGCTACACCTTC.

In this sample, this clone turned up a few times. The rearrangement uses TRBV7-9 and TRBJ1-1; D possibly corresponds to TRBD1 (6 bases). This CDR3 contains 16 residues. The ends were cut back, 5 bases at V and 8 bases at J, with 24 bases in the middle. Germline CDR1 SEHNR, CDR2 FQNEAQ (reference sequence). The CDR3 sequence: CASSQYIKQGHPEAFF. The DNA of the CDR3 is TGTGCCAGCAGCCAATATATAAAACAGGGCCACCCCGAAGCTTTCTTT.

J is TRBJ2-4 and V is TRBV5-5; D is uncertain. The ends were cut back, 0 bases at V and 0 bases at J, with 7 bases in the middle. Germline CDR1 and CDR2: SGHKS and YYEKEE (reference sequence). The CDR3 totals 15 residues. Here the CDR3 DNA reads TGTGCCAGCAGCTTGGGGAGCGTAGCCAAAAACATTCAGTACTTC. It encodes CASSLGSVAKNIQYF.

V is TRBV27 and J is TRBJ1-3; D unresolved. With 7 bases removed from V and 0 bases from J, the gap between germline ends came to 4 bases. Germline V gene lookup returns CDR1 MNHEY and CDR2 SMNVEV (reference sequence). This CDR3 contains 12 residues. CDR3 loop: CASKSSGNTIYF. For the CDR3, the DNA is TGTGCCAGCAAGAGCTCTGGAAACACCATATATTTT.

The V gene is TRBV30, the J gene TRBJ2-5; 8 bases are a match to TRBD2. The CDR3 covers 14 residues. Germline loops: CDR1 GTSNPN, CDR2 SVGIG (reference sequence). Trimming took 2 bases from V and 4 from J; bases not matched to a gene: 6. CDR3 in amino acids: CAWSRGSGVETQYF. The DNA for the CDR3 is TGTGCCTGGAGTCGGGGTAGCGGGGTAGAGACCCAGTACTTC.

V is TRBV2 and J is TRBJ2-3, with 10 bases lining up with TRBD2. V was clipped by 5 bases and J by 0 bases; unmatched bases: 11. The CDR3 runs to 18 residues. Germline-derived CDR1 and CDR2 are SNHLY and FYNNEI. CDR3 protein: CASSSPPFSGGSTDTQYF. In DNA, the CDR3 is TGTGCCAGCAGTTCCCCTCCTTTTAGCGGGGGGAGCACAGATACGCAGTATTTT.

Here the CDR3 DNA reads TGCGCCAGCAGCTTGGCGGGGTCCGATCAGCCCCAGCATTTT. It codes for CASSLAGSDQPQHF. This chain uses TRBV5-1 with TRBJ1-5; D is unresolved. Per germline, CDR1 SGHRS and CDR2 YFSETQ. V lost 0 bases and J lost 5, with 9 bases in between. The CDR3 loop spans 14 amino acids.

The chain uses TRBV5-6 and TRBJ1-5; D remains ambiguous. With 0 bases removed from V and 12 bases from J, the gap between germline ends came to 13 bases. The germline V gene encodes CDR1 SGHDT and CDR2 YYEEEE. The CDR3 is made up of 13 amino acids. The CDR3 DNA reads TGTGCCAGCAGCTTGGCCTTGTCTCTCAGCCAGCATTTT. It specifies CASSLALSLSQHF.

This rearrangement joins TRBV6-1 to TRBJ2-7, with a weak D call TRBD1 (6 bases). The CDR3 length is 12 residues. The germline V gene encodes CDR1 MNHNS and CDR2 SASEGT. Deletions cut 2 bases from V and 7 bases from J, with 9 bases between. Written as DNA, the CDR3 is TGTGCCAGCAGTGAAATCGGGACAGAGCAGTACGTC. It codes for CASSEIGTEQYV.

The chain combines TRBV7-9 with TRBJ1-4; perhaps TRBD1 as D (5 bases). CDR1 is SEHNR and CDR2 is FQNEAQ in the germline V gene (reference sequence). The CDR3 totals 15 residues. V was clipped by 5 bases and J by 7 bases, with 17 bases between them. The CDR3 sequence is CASSIGTTGGEKLFF. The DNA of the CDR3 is TGTGCCAGCAGCATAGGGACTACCGGTGGTGAAAAACTGTTTTTT.